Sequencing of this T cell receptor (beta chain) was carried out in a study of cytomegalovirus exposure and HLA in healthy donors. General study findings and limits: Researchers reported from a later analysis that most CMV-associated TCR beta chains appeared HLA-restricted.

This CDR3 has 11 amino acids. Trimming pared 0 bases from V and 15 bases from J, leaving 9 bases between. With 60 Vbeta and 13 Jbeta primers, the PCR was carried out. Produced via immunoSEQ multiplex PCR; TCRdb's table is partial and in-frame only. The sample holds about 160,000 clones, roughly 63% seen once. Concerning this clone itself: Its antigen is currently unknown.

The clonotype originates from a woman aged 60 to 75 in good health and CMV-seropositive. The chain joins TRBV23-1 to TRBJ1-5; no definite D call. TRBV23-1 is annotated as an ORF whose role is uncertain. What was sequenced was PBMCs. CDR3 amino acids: CASSQSRARHF. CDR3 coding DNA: TGCGCCAGCAGTCAATCGAGGGCCCGGCATTTT.